Each of the 21 T cell receptor beta chains below was sequenced from the same sample in a study of shared clonotypes between healthy human individuals (dated by TCRdb to 2018 to 2021). The library was produced with the immunoSEQ multiplex PCR assay. TCRdb stores this immuneACCESS table with in-frame sequences only. Part of the clones is absent; in the studies checked, under half of the shortfall reflects unresolved V genes, and no reason is known for the rest. The sample yields about 2.4 million clones; around 94% were counted once. Over 0.12% of the sample is in the top ten clones. Sequencing input: naive CD4+ T cells sorted from blood. The intended sense of this specimen's cell subset or site label: CD45RA+ positively selected. These receptors were obtained from a man younger than 30 in good health.

The chain is built from TRBV30 and TRBJ1-2, with TRBD1 as a possible D gene (5 bases). The ends were cut back, 2 bases at V and 2 bases at J, with 12 bases in the middle. The CDR3 loop spans 14 amino acids. The germline CDR1 and CDR2 sequences are GTSNPN and SVGIG (reference sequence). The CDR3 spells CAWSPGQVNYGYTF. CDR3 coding DNA: TGTGCCTGGAGTCCAGGGCAGGTGAACTATGGCTACACCTTC. The full variable domain, completed using reference TRBV30 and TRBJ1-2, is SQTIHQWPATLVQPVGSPLSLECTVEGTSNPNLYWYRQAAGRGLQLLFYSVGIGQISSEVPQNLSASRPQDRQFILSSKKLLLSDSGFYLCAWSPGQVNYGYTFGSGTRLTVV.

The rearrangement joins TRBV11-3 to TRBJ2-3; 12 bases line up with TRBD2. Germline V gives CDR1 SGHNT, CDR2 YENEEA. V shed 4 bases, J shed 4 bases, and the junction held 3 bases outside the gene matches. The CDR3 is 15 residues long. In nucleotides, the CDR3 is TGTGCCAGCAGCTCTAGCGGGGGGGGTGCAGATACGCAGTATTTT. This sequence encodes CASSSSGGGADTQYF.

V is TRBV19 and J is TRBJ1-4; a possible D gene is TRBD1 (5 bases). The V end was cut by 2 bases, the J end by 2 bases, with 12 bases between. Germline V CDR1 and CDR2: LNHDA, SQIVND (reference sequence). This CDR3 region has 16 residues. The CDR3 sequence is CASSISQGWTNEKLFF. The CDR3 nucleotides read TGTGCCAGTAGTATATCTCAGGGCTGGACTAATGAAAAACTGTTTTTT.

This chain links TRBV5-1 with TRBJ1-6, with no clear D. Germline V CDR1 and CDR2: SGHRS, YFSETQ. CDR3 length: 17 amino acids. V was shortened by 4 bases and J by 6 bases, with 20 bases between the two germline ends. The CDR3 sequence: CASSPRISGESNSPLHF. CDR3 DNA: TGCGCCAGCAGCCCCCGTATCAGCGGGGAATCTAATTCACCCCTCCACTTT.

Here the CDR3 reads CASSVGSLSNYEQYF. In DNA, the CDR3 is TGTGCCAGCAGCGTAGGTTCCCTGTCTAACTACGAGCAGTACTTC. The gene calls are TRBV9 and TRBJ2-7; D remains unclear. The V gene lost 0 bases and the J gene lost 3 bases, with 13 bases spanning the gap. The CDR3 has 15 amino acids. Germline V gene data show CDR1 as SGDLS and CDR2 as YYNGEE.

This clone was seen only once. This chain joins TRBV10-3 and TRBJ1-5; 7 positions match TRBD1. Losses at the gene ends were 6 bases for V and 5 bases for J; bases not matched to a gene: 4. The germline gives CDR1 ENHRY, CDR2 SYGVKD. The CDR3 runs 13 residues. This chain's CDR3 is CAIRGQVDQPQHF. DNA for the CDR3: TGTGCCATCAGAGGACAGGTCGATCAGCCCCAGCATTTT.

The rearrangement links TRBV19 to TRBJ1-4; D not resolved. Looked up from germline, CDR1 is LNHDA and CDR2 is SQIVND (reference sequence). V lost 3 bases and J 0 bases, leaving 8 bases between the germline ends. The CDR3 runs 15 residues. This CDR3 is CASSIQVATNEKLFF. The CDR3 region has the DNA TGTGCCAGTAGTATTCAGGTTGCAACTAATGAAAAACTGTTTTTT. Supplemented by reference TRBV19 and TRBJ1-4, the full variable domain reads DGGITQSPKYLFRKEGQNVTLSCEQNLNHDAMYWYRQDPGQGLRLIYYSQIVNDFQKGDIAEGYSVSREKKESFPLTVTSAQKNPTAFYLCASSIQVATNEKLFFGSGTQLSVL.

CDR3 residues: CASSAGTQSPLHF. The CDR3 DNA follows: TGTGCCAGCAGCGCAGGGACGCAATCGCCCCTCCACTTT. V and J are TRBV6-1 and TRBJ1-6; possible D gene TRBD1, 5 bases. Trimming pared 6 bases from V and 13 bases from J, leaving 16 bases between. The germline V gene encodes CDR1 MNHNS and CDR2 SASEGT. The CDR3 is 13 residues long.

This chain links TRBV7-2 with TRBJ1-1, with D unresolved. Germline V gene sequence: CDR1 SGHTA, CDR2 FQGNSA. The V gene lost 5 bases and the J gene lost 6 bases, with 7 bases spanning the gap. The CDR3 spans 11 residues. In DNA form, the CDR3 reads TGTGCCAGCAGCCTGATCTCTGAAGCTTTCTTT. Protein sequence: CASSLISEAFF.

With respect to this clone: The sample has other DNA sequences that encode this CDR3 too. The CDR3 reads CASSLSSGGAETQYF. In DNA, the CDR3 is TGCGCCAGCAGCTTGAGTAGCGGGGGGGCGGAGACCCAGTACTTC. This chain connects TRBV5-1 to TRBJ2-5; 11 bases line up with TRBD2. Germline V gives CDR1 SGHRS, CDR2 YFSETQ. Germline trimming cut 1 base from V and 5 bases from J; bases unmatched to any gene: 4. CDR3 length: 15 amino acids.

The V and J genes are TRBV4-1 and TRBJ1-1, with D tentatively TRBD1 (5 bases). Germline CDR1 MGHRA, CDR2 YSYEKL. The CDR3 covers 13 residues. Trimming pared 1 base from V and 4 bases from J, leaving 7 bases between. CDR3 loop: CASSQGGVTEAFF. CDR3 nucleotides: TGCGCCAGCAGCCAAGGAGGGGTCACTGAAGCTTTCTTT.

In this sample, this clone turned up once. This sample includes further DNA sequences coding for the same CDR3. The genes are TRBV15 and TRBJ1-3; TRBD1 might be the D (6 bases). Germline values: CDR1 LNHNV, CDR2 YYDKDF (reference sequence). V shed 0 bases and J shed 4 bases, with 10 bases lying between them. The CDR3 has 15 amino acids. CDR3 protein: CATSREQGGGNTIYF. In nucleotides, the CDR3 is TGTGCCACCAGCAGAGAACAGGGCGGGGGAAACACCATATATTTT.

The chain recombines TRBV5-1 with TRBJ1-1; the D is unclear. Germline CDR1 and CDR2: SGHRS and YFSETQ. The V end lost 0 bases, the J end lost 1 base, and 10 bases lay between the germline ends. This CDR3 has 15 residues. The CDR3 sequence is CASSLEGRPNTEAFF. The CDR3 bases are TGCGCCAGCAGCTTGGAGGGCAGACCGAACACTGAAGCTTTCTTT.

V and J are TRBV6-6 and TRBJ2-1; 12 bases match TRBD1. This CDR3 comprises 15 residues. The trim removed 5 bases at V and 9 bases at J, leaving 8 bases unmatched. Germline V gives CDR1 MNHNY, CDR2 SVGAGI (reference sequence). The CDR3 loop reads CASSDHGTGGVEQFF. CDR3 sequence (DNA): TGTGCCAGCAGTGACCACGGGACAGGGGGCGTTGAGCAGTTCTTC.

CDR3 nucleotide sequence: TGTGCCAGCTCACCACTTACGGAGAGTGAGCAGTTCTTC. This codes for CASSPLTESEQFF. V is TRBV18 and J is TRBJ2-1, with unresolved D. Germline-derived CDR1 and CDR2 are KGHSH and LQKENI. V dropped 1 base and J dropped 9 bases, with 10 bases sitting between them. CDR3 size: 13 residues.

V usage is TRBV11-2 and J usage is TRBJ1-1; D may be TRBD1 (5 bases). Trimming removed 1 base at V and 2 bases at J, with 11 bases between. The CDR3 is 15 amino acids. From germline, CDR1 is SGHAT and CDR2 FQNNGV. The CDR3 DNA reads as TGTGCCAGCAGCTTAGGTATGGGGACCAACACTGAAGCTTTCTTT. It yields the protein CASSLGMGTNTEAFF. Full variable domain (missing parts from reference TRBV11-2 and TRBJ1-1): EAGVAQSPRYKIIEKRQSVAFWCNPISGHATLYWYQQILGQGPKLLIQFQNNGVVDDSQLPKDRFSAERLKGVDSTLKIQPAKLEDSAVYLCASSLGMGTNTEAFFGQGTRLTVV.

V gene TRBV10-1 combines with J gene TRBJ2-1; 8 nucleotides match TRBD2. The germline CDR1 and CDR2 sequences are WNHNN and SYGVQD (reference sequence). The CDR3 totals 14 residues. Germline trimming cut 3 bases from V and 7 bases from J; bases unmatched to any gene: 5. The CDR3 DNA is TGCGCCAGCAGTGAAATAGCGGGGAATAATGAGCAGTTCTTC. Translating it yields CASSEIAGNNEQFF.

The chain employs TRBV11-2 and TRBJ2-1; TRBD2 matches 8 bases. The CDR3 covers 15 residues. With 3 bases clipped from V and 6 bases from J, the junction kept 7 bases outside the gene matches. In germline, CDR1 is SGHAT, CDR2 FQNNGV. CDR3 region: CASSLSGGRTNEQFF. The CDR3 DNA is TGTGCCAGCAGCTTGTCGGGGGGGCGCACCAATGAGCAGTTCTTC. Full variable domain (rest looked up from reference TRBV11-2 and TRBJ2-1): EAGVAQSPRYKIIEKRQSVAFWCNPISGHATLYWYQQILGQGPKLLIQFQNNGVVDDSQLPKDRFSAERLKGVDSTLKIQPAKLEDSAVYLCASSLSGGRTNEQFFGPGTRLTVL.

The chain has TRBV29-1 and TRBJ2-3, with D tentatively TRBD2 (6 bases). The CDR3 totals 13 residues. Germline V gene data show CDR1 as SQVTM and CDR2 as ANQGSEA. V was clipped by 7 bases and J by 7 bases, with 18 bases between them. CDR3 sequence: CSADDRGGNTQYF. For the CDR3, the DNA is TGCAGCGCCGACGATCGGGGAGGAAATACGCAGTATTTT.

The chain uses TRBV6-5 and TRBJ1-6; no firm D call. Germline-derived CDR1 and CDR2 are MNHEY and SVGAGI. The CDR3 runs to 14 residues. Trimming took 2 bases from V and 6 from J, leaving 8 bases between them. CDR3 DNA sequence: TGTGCCAGCAGTTACGTACGGAGTAATTCACCCCTCCACTTT. Its translation is CASSYVRSNSPLHF.

The CDR3 here is CASSHRGEETQYF. The CDR3 region has the DNA TGTGCCAGCAGCCACCGGGGCGAGGAGACCCAGTACTTC. V and J are TRBV6-6 and TRBJ2-5, with D perhaps given as TRBD1 or TRBD2 (5 bases each). Germline CDR1 MNHNY, CDR2 SVGAGI (reference sequence). The V gene lost 6 bases and the J gene lost 5 bases, with 13 bases spanning the gap. The CDR3 loop spans 13 amino acids.